A single sample gave rise to the 31 T cell receptor beta chains below, sequenced in a study of a mutant IDH1 vaccine in newly diagnosed glioma. Time point in this sample: week 47, end of study. In every dose of vaccine, 300 ug of mutant IDH1 20-mer peptide was given alongside topical imiquimod. Libraries were prepared by immunoSEQ multiplex PCR; TCRdb keeps only in-frame clonotypes and omits some of them. The sample has approximately 80,000 clones, 81% seen once. Antigens of these TCRs are unknown. Sequenced material: PBMCs, taken from a glioma patient whose treatment included an IDH1 peptide vaccine. The receptors derive from a man aged 35 to 55 with glioma.

The chain is built from TRBV7-8 and TRBJ2-1, with a weak D call TRBD2 (5 bases). Looked up from germline, CDR1 is SGHVS and CDR2 is FQNEAQ. The V end lost 1 base, the J end lost 6 bases, and 7 bases lay between the germline ends. The CDR3 has 13 amino acids. DNA for the CDR3: TGTGCCAGCAGCTTAGTCCGGGGCAATGAGCAGTTCTTC. Amino acid sequence: CASSLVRGNEQFF.

The rearrangement links TRBV5-4 to TRBJ2-5, with D possibly TRBD1 on 5 matching bases. Deletions cut 4 bases from V and 4 bases from J, with 14 bases between. The CDR3 extends over 14 amino acids. The V gene's germline CDR1 is SGHNT and CDR2 YYREEE (reference sequence). The CDR3 DNA reads as TGTGCCAGCAGCCGGACAAGGGTGGGAGAGACCCAGTACTTC. It yields the protein CASSRTRVGETQYF. The entire variable domain, with the rest obtained from reference TRBV5-4 and TRBJ2-5, is as follows: ETGVTQSPTHLIKTRGQQVTLRCSSQSGHNTVSWYQQALGQGPQFIFQYYREEENGRGNFPPRFSGLQFPNYSSELNVNALELDDSALYLCASSRTRVGETQYFGPGTRLLVL.

This chain's CDR3 is CASSFSGGPDYEQYF. In nucleotides, the CDR3 is TGTGCCAGCAGCTTTTCGGGAGGGCCGGACTACGAGCAGTACTTC. V and J are TRBV11-2 and TRBJ2-7, with 8 bases that match TRBD2. Trimming cost V 3 bases and J 3 bases; bases outside gene matches: 7. The CDR3 spans 15 residues. In germline, CDR1 is SGHAT, CDR2 FQNNGV.

The chain couples TRBV5-1 to TRBJ2-7; D not resolved. Germline values: CDR1 SGHRS, CDR2 YFSETQ. Between the trimmed V and J ends, which lost 3 bases and 6 bases, there was a span of 10 bases. CDR3 size: 12 residues. The CDR3 DNA reads TGCGCCAGCAGCTGCGATTGGGGCGAGCAGTACTTC. Translated: CASSCDWGEQYF.

This clone turned up a few times. This rearrangement joins TRBV7-2 to TRBJ2-3; 9 bases align to TRBD2. The CDR3 extends over 16 amino acids. J gave up 3 bases and V 1 base, and 5 bases lay outside the gene matches. Germline lookup yields CDR1 SGHTA and CDR2 FQGNSA. CDR3 residues: CASSLVGLAGTDTQYF. The DNA of the CDR3 is TGTGCCAGCAGCTTAGTGGGACTAGCTGGGACAGATACGCAGTATTTT.

The V call is TRBV11-3, the J call TRBJ2-7; TRBD2 aligns across 11 bases. CDR1 is SGHNT, CDR2 YENEEA, per germline. V trimming: 1 base; J trimming: 2 bases; junction bases outside the gene matches: 10. There are 18 residues in the CDR3. The CDR3 region is CASSLGHLTSGKPYEQYF. The DNA of the CDR3 is TGTGCCAGCAGCTTAGGACACCTGACTAGCGGGAAACCCTACGAGCAGTACTTC.

The genes are TRBV10-3 and TRBJ1-3, with D possibly being TRBD1 (6 bases). The CDR3 covers 16 residues. Trimming shortened V by 3 bases and J by 0 bases, and 12 bases separated the two germline ends. Germline CDR1 and CDR2: ENHRY and SYGVKD. The CDR3 spells CAISETGYNSGNTIYF. CDR3 nucleotide sequence: TGTGCCATCAGTGAAACAGGGTACAACTCTGGAAACACCATATATTTT.

J is TRBJ1-1 and V is TRBV7-2; 8 nucleotides match TRBD1. Germline assignment: CDR1 SGHTA and CDR2 FQGNSA. V shed 7 bases, J shed 5 bases, and the junction held 9 bases outside the gene matches. The CDR3 sequence is 14 residues long. CDR3 residues: CASNVLTGETEAFF. The CDR3 nucleotides are TGTGCCAGCAACGTACTGACAGGGGAGACTGAAGCTTTCTTT.

About this clone: At the DNA level, this CDR3 is encoded by other sequences in the same sample as well. V is TRBV9 and J is TRBJ2-3; maybe TRBD1 (5 bases). The V end lost 2 bases, the J end lost 4 bases, and 11 bases lay between the germline ends. The CDR3 covers 14 residues. Germline assignment: CDR1 SGDLS and CDR2 YYNGEE. Written as DNA, the CDR3 is TGTGCCAGCAGCGTGTCAGGGAAGGCAGATACGCAGTATTTT. It translates to CASSVSGKADTQYF.

The chain links TRBV7-2 to TRBJ2-3; D may be TRBD1 (8 bases). The length of the CDR3 is 14 residues. Germline loops: CDR1 SGHTA, CDR2 FQGNSA. The V end was cut by 8 bases, the J end by 6 bases, with 18 bases between. CDR3 DNA: TGTGCCAGCGCTACAGGGGGGGCTTCTGATACGCAGTATTTT. Protein product: CASATGGASDTQYF.

This chain joins TRBV7-8 and TRBJ2-2; D call uncertain. The V and J ends lost 1 base and 7 bases respectively, with 7 bases between them. Germline CDR1 reads SGHVS; CDR2 reads FQNEAQ. The CDR3 has 13 amino acids. CDR3 DNA sequence: TGTGCCAGCAGCTTAGTTATGGGCGGGGAGCTGTTTTTT. Translated, it gives CASSLVMGGELFF.

This clone was detected once. The chain combines TRBV27 with TRBJ1-5; D gene uncertain. V lost 2 bases, J lost 5 bases, and 10 bases lay in between. The CDR3 has 14 amino acids. Germline lookup yields CDR1 MNHEY and CDR2 SMNVEV (reference sequence). CDR3 sequence reads: CASSLGQHYQPQHF. The CDR3 nucleotides are TGTGCCAGCAGTTTAGGGCAGCACTATCAGCCCCAGCATTTT.

The CDR3 reads CASSLALGAEQYF. CDR3 coding DNA: TGTGCCAGCAGCTTAGCATTAGGGGCCGAGCAGTACTTC. This rearrangement joins TRBV7-2 to TRBJ2-7, with a weak D call TRBD1 (5 bases). The CDR3 has 13 residues. V shed 0 bases and J shed 6 bases, with 9 bases lying between them. The germline CDR1 and CDR2 sequences are SGHTA and FQGNSA.

Comment on this clone: Other DNA sequences from this sample encode an identical CDR3 as well. J is TRBJ2-7 and V is TRBV5-4; no clear D gene. V was pared by 3 bases and J by 4 bases, with 5 bases between. The CDR3 extends over 11 amino acids. The germline CDR1 and CDR2 sequences are SGHNT and YYREEE (reference sequence). Here the CDR3 reads CASSSPYEQYF. The CDR3 coding sequence is TGTGCCAGCAGCTCACCTTACGAGCAGTACTTC.

This clone was counted between two and nine times. CDR3 loop: CATTHGAYEQYF. The DNA for the CDR3 is TGTGCCACCACTCACGGGGCCTACGAGCAGTACTTC. This rearrangement joins TRBV10-3 to TRBJ2-7, with D perhaps TRBD2 (5 bases). The CDR3 is made up of 12 amino acids. Germline CDR1 reads ENHRY; CDR2 reads SYGVKD. Between the trimmed V and J ends, which lost 10 bases and 2 bases, there was a span of 12 bases.

V and J are TRBV11-2 and TRBJ2-6; D is unclear. The V gene lost 4 bases and the J gene lost 1 base, with 8 bases spanning the gap. The germline V gene has CDR1 SGHAT and CDR2 FQNNGV. This CDR3 region has 15 residues. As DNA, the CDR3 is TGTGCCAGCAGCTCCCCCAGTTCTGGGGCCAACGTCCTGACTTTC. Amino acids: CASSSPSSGANVLTF.

Written as DNA, the CDR3 is TGTGCCAGCAGCAAAGGAAGGTTCTCCCTCAGCACAGATACGCAGTATTTT. Amino acid sequence: CASSKGRFSLSTDTQYF. The V and J genes are TRBV21-1 and TRBJ2-3. TRBV21-1 is a pseudogene segment. CDR3 length: 17 amino acids.

This clone showed up just a few times. The J gene is TRBJ2-1, the V gene TRBV9; D ambiguous. V lost 1 base and J lost 5, with 16 bases in between. CDR3 length: 16 amino acids. The germline V gene has CDR1 SGDLS and CDR2 YYNGEE. CDR3 nucleotides: TGTGCCAGCAGCGTACAAGGCCTTGTATCGGACAATGAGCAGTTCTTC. Its protein is CASSVQGLVSDNEQFF.

This clone was picked up one time. The rearrangement joins TRBV2 to TRBJ1-6; D is unresolved. Deletions cut 4 bases from V and 4 bases from J, with 8 bases between. The germline CDR1 and CDR2 sequences are SNHLY and FYNNEI. The CDR3 spans 14 residues. CDR3 amino acids: CASSVGLYNSPLHF. As DNA, the CDR3 is TGTGCCAGCAGTGTCGGACTGTATAATTCACCCCTCCACTTT.

V and J are TRBV18 and TRBJ2-1; 9 bases are a match to TRBD1. Germline V CDR1 and CDR2: KGHSH, LQKENI. V was pared by 4 bases and J by 4 bases, with 5 bases of the junction left unmatched. The CDR3 covers 15 residues. The DNA of the CDR3 is TGTGCCAGCTCACTACAGGGGGCCCCTTACAATGAGCAGTTCTTC. Encoded protein: CASSLQGAPYNEQFF.

The chain recombines TRBV2 with TRBJ2-7; D is uncertain. V dropped 7 bases and J dropped 4 bases, with 14 bases sitting between them. CDR1 and CDR2 (germline): SNHLY, FYNNEI. This CDR3 comprises 13 residues. The CDR3 DNA sequence: TGTGCCAGCAAATCCCGCCTCGGATACGAGCAGTACTTC. The encoded protein is CASKSRLGYEQYF.

The CDR3 region is CASSEDYGYTF. CDR3 bases: TGTGCCAGCAGTGAGGACTATGGCTACACCTTC. V usage is TRBV6-5 and J usage is TRBJ1-2; no clear D gene. The germline gives CDR1 MNHEY, CDR2 SVGAGI. Trimming pared 5 bases from V and 3 bases from J, leaving 4 bases between. CDR3 length: 11 residues.

The J gene is TRBJ2-5, the V gene TRBV21-1; the table gives TRBD2 as D, unverified against the DNA. TRBV21-1 is a pseudogene segment. The CDR3 covers 20 residues. The CDR3 DNA follows: TGTGCCAGCAGCAGCTACTATGATCCCTCCTTTCGGGAGGAGGCGAAGACCCAGTACTTC. Protein sequence: CASSSYYDPSFREEAKTQYF.

This clone appeared a few times. The rearrangement uses TRBV19 and TRBJ1-5; TRBD1 matches at 10 bases. CDR1 and CDR2 (germline): LNHDA, SQIVND (reference sequence). With V trimmed by 4 bases and J by 4 bases, 13 bases remained unmatched. This CDR3 spans 18 amino acids. The CDR3 DNA follows: TGTGCCAGTAGTAGGGACAGGGGAATCGGGTCGGTAAATCAGCCCCAGCATTTT. It encodes CASSRDRGIGSVNQPQHF. The full variable domain, rest sourced from reference TRBV19 and TRBJ1-5, is DGGITQSPKYLFRKEGQNVTLSCEQNLNHDAMYWYRQDPGQGLRLIYYSQIVNDFQKGDIAEGYSVSREKKESFPLTVTSAQKNPTAFYLCASSRDRGIGSVNQPQHFGDGTRLSIL.

The chain couples TRBV5-1 to TRBJ2-1; 8 nucleotides align to TRBD2. Unmatched junction bases numbered 8, after V lost 0 bases and J lost 9 bases. Germline V gene data show CDR1 as SGHRS and CDR2 as YFSETQ. The CDR3 is made up of 15 amino acids. The CDR3 reads CASSLASGGGGEQFF. CDR3 bases: TGCGCCAGCAGCTTGGCCTCGGGAGGGGGAGGTGAGCAGTTCTTC.

V gene TRBV4-1 combines with J gene TRBJ2-1, with D perhaps TRBD2 (6 bases). V gave up 0 bases and J gave up 7 bases, with 10 bases separating them. The CDR3 sequence is 14 residues long. Germline V lookup: CDR1 MGHRA, CDR2 YSYEKL. The CDR3 region has the DNA TGCGCCAGCAGCCAAGAAGTGGGAGGAAATGAGCAGTTCTTC. It yields the protein CASSQEVGGNEQFF.

The genes are TRBV4-3 and TRBJ2-1; a possible D gene is TRBD1 (6 bases). Germline CDR1 LGHNA, CDR2 YSLEER. Trimming cost V 3 bases and J 8 bases, with 26 bases left between them. The CDR3 loop spans 18 amino acids. As DNA, the CDR3 is TGCGCCAGCAGCCAGAACACTCACAGGGTTCGAGGTCGGGATGAGCAGTTCTTC. Protein product: CASSQNTHRVRGRDEQFF.

This rearrangement joins TRBV6-6 to TRBJ1-2; 7 bases are a match to TRBD1. The V gene end was trimmed by 7 bases and the J gene end by 5 bases; junction bases not matched to a gene: 7. The CDR3 is made up of 13 amino acids. Germline V lookup: CDR1 MNHNY, CDR2 SVGAGI (reference sequence). The DNA of the CDR3 is TGTGCCAGCACGGAACCACAGGGGTATGGCTACACCTTC. It translates to CASTEPQGYGYTF.

V usage is TRBV30 and J usage is TRBJ2-5; D is unresolved. V lost 0 bases and J lost 5, with 4 bases in between. CDR3 size: 11 residues. Looked up from germline, CDR1 is GTSNPN and CDR2 is SVGIG (reference sequence). CDR3 sequence (DNA): TGTGCCTGGAGTGTAATGGAGACCCAGTACTTC. Its translation is CAWSVMETQYF.

The CDR3 reads CASSLSPGGEQFF. As DNA, the CDR3 is TGTGCCAGCAGCCTCTCCCCGGGGGGGGAGCAGTTCTTC. V usage is TRBV11-3 and J usage is TRBJ2-1; 8 positions agree with TRBD2. V shed 5 bases and J 10 bases; nucleotides not matched to a gene: 7. Germline loops: CDR1 SGHNT, CDR2 YENEEA. CDR3 size: 13 residues.

The rearrangement joins TRBV19 to TRBJ1-1; D is uncertain. Trimming took off 6 bases at V and 0 bases at J, with 11 bases between the two ends. This CDR3 spans 14 amino acids. Germline CDR1 is LNHDA and CDR2 is SQIVND (reference sequence). The CDR3 DNA sequence: TGTGCCAGTAGCGCCGGGAAAATGAACACTGAAGCTTTCTTT. Translated: CASSAGKMNTEAFF.